One and the same sample provided the 29 T cell receptor beta chains below, sequenced in a study of blood T cell repertoires in COVID-19. The method was immunoSEQ multiplex PCR; TCRdb's version includes in-frame clones alone and lacks a portion of them. Of 150,000 to 250,000 clones listed, approximately 82% were seen once; the top ten hold 6.9%. The sample comprised peripheral blood. These receptors were obtained from a human donor with acute or convalescent COVID-19. The donor label of this sample is uncertain.

This CDR3 is CASSKGPPGGQPQHF. As DNA, the CDR3 is TGTGCCAGCAGCAAAGGACCCCCGGGGGGGCAGCCCCAGCATTTT. V usage is TRBV21-1 and J usage is TRBJ1-5. TRBV21-1 is an annotated pseudogene. The CDR3 runs 15 residues.

The chain recombines TRBV29-1 with TRBJ2-1; no firm D call. The CDR3 has 15 amino acids. Germline V gives CDR1 SQVTM, CDR2 ANQGSEA. Trimming stripped 0 bases from V and 9 bases from J, with 18 bases between. This CDR3 is CSVEETRTIEAEQFF. CDR3 coding DNA: TGCAGCGTTGAAGAAACGCGAACCATCGAGGCTGAGCAGTTCTTC.

The chain uses TRBV10-3 and TRBJ2-7; the match to TRBD2 covers 11 bases. There are 17 residues in the CDR3. Trimming at V came to 0 bases and at J to 5 bases, leaving 9 bases not matched to a gene. Germline CDR1 is ENHRY and CDR2 is SYGVKD. The CDR3 is CAISESLAGGLTNEQYF. The CDR3 DNA sequence: TGTGCCATCAGTGAGTCGCTAGCGGGAGGCCTAACCAACGAGCAGTACTTC.

The chain is built from TRBV13 and TRBJ1-4; TRBD1 aligns across 7 bases. CDR3 length: 16 amino acids. Germline-derived CDR1 and CDR2 are PRHDT and FYEKMQ (reference sequence). J gave up 3 bases and V 5 bases, and 9 bases lay outside the gene matches. CDR3 nucleotides: TGTGCCAGCAGCAACAGGGGAAGGGCGGCTAATGAAAAACTGTTTTTT. Translation: CASSNRGRAANEKLFF.

V usage is TRBV2 and J usage is TRBJ2-7, with D possibly TRBD2 on 5 matching bases. The V gene lost 7 bases and the J gene lost 4 bases, with 11 bases spanning the gap. Germline assignment: CDR1 SNHLY and CDR2 FYNNEI. The CDR3 extends over 12 amino acids. DNA of the CDR3: TGTGCCAGCATCCGGAGAGGGTACGAGCAGTACTTC. Its translation is CASIRRGYEQYF.

The gene calls are TRBV6-2 or TRBV6-3 and TRBJ2-5; 7 bases match TRBD2. Germline V gene lookup returns CDR1 MNHEY and CDR2 SVGEGT. The CDR3 spans 15 residues. V lost 2 bases and J lost 2; bases outside the gene matches: 5. The CDR3 DNA follows: TGTGCCAGCAGTTACGCGCGGGAGTCACAAGAGACCCAGTACTTC. Encoded protein: CASSYARESQETQYF.

This clone was recorded a few times. The chain links TRBV2 to TRBJ2-2; TRBD1 might be the D (5 bases). V was pared by 6 bases and J by 3 bases, with 14 bases between. The CDR3 is 15 residues long. CDR1 and CDR2 from the germline V gene are SNHLY and FYNNEI. The CDR3 bases are TGTGCCAGCAGAACGACAGCCTTCTACACCGGGGAGCTGTTTTTT. Translating it yields CASRTTAFYTGELFF.

The chain uses TRBV9 and TRBJ1-2; 8 nucleotides agree with TRBD1. With V trimmed by 0 bases and J by 8 bases, 15 bases remained unmatched. Looked up from germline, CDR1 is SGDLS and CDR2 is YYNGEE. The CDR3 extends over 17 amino acids. DNA of the CDR3: TGTGCCAGCAGCGTAGAGGCCTGGGTCCAGGGGGCGCCCGGCTACACCTTC. This codes for CASSVEAWVQGAPGYTF.

The count of this clone is one. The rearrangement uses TRBV29-1 and TRBJ2-3; D may be TRBD1 (6 bases). Deletions cut 6 bases from V and 0 bases from J, with 13 bases between. This CDR3 is 14 amino acids long. The germline V gene has CDR1 SQVTM and CDR2 ANQGSEA. In DNA, the CDR3 is TGCAGCGTCGGGATCGACAGGAGCACAGATACGCAGTATTTT. Its translation: CSVGIDRSTDTQYF.

The CDR3 region has the DNA TGTGCCAGCAGCGTAGACCTCGGGACTAGCGGGGGCATTAGCACAGATACGCAGTATTTT. Protein product: CASSVDLGTSGGISTDTQYF. The rearrangement links TRBV9 to TRBJ2-3; 14 bases align to TRBD2. With 0 bases clipped from V and 0 bases from J, the junction kept 9 bases outside the gene matches. The CDR3 is 20 residues long. Per the germline V gene, CDR1 is SGDLS and CDR2 is YYNGEE.

The chain has TRBV6-5 and TRBJ1-2, with no clear D. The V end was cut by 6 bases, the J end by 4 bases, with 12 bases between. Germline values: CDR1 MNHEY, CDR2 SVGAGI. The CDR3 is 13 amino acids. CDR3 DNA sequence: TGTGCCAGCAGACCGGGTCTCGCCTATGGCTACACCTTC. This gives the protein CASRPGLAYGYTF.

The chain recombines TRBV7-9 with TRBJ2-5, with 7 positions matching TRBD1. J gave up 4 bases and V 5 bases, and 4 bases lay outside the gene matches. Per the germline V gene, CDR1 is SEHNR and CDR2 is FQNEAQ (reference sequence). This CDR3 contains 13 residues. The CDR3 sequence: CASSLWTGETQYF. The CDR3 DNA sequence: TGTGCCAGCAGCCTGTGGACAGGAGAGACCCAGTACTTC.

The chain combines TRBV5-8 with TRBJ1-1, with D unresolved. In germline, CDR1 is SGHTS, CDR2 YDEGEE. The CDR3 runs to 15 residues. The V and J ends lost 4 bases and 1 base respectively, with 14 bases between them. The CDR3 bases are TGTGCCAGCAGCCTACGGAGCGGCGGGAACACTGAAGCTTTCTTT. Its translation is CASSLRSGGNTEAFF.

This clone was counted once. The J gene is TRBJ1-6, the V gene TRBV6-4; a possible D gene is TRBD1 (5 bases). Germline V gene data show CDR1 as MRHNA and CDR2 as SNTAGT. The length of the CDR3 is 13 residues. With 4 bases removed from V and 6 bases from J, the gap between germline ends came to 7 bases. The CDR3 DNA sequence: TGTGCCAGCAGTGTAGACAGTAATTCACCCCTCCACTTT. This codes for CASSVDSNSPLHF.

The V and J genes are TRBV5-1 and TRBJ1-2, with TRBD1 matching 7 bases. Per the germline V gene, CDR1 is SGHRS and CDR2 is YFSETQ. This CDR3 spans 13 amino acids. J lost 4 bases, V lost 4 bases, and 4 bases had no gene match. CDR3 in DNA: TGCGCCAGCAGCAGAGGGACAGTCTATGGCTACACCTTC. Amino acid sequence: CASSRGTVYGYTF.

The chain joins TRBV5-1 to TRBJ1-4; 8 bases align to TRBD1. J gave up 3 bases and V 4 bases, and 5 bases lay outside the gene matches. The CDR3 is 15 amino acids. In germline, CDR1 is SGHRS, CDR2 YFSETQ. The CDR3 is CASSAQGAANEKLFF. As DNA, the CDR3 is TGCGCCAGCAGCGCCCAGGGGGCGGCTAATGAAAAACTGTTTTTT.

The V call is TRBV3-1 (or the pseudogene TRBV3-2), the J call TRBJ2-7; 12 bases map to TRBD2. The CDR3 has 16 residues. The junction had 12 bases not matched to a gene; V was cut back by 5 bases and J by 7 bases. CDR1 is LGHDT and CDR2 is YNNKEL in the germline V gene (reference sequence). The CDR3 region has the DNA TGTGCCAGCAGCACACTAGCGGGAGGTATCCCGGGTGAGCAGTACTTC. It is translated as CASSTLAGGIPGEQYF.

This sequence joins TRBV25-1 and TRBJ2-2; the D is unclear. CDR1 and CDR2 (germline): MGHDK, SYGVNS. Trimming stripped 11 bases from V and 6 bases from J, with 10 bases between. The CDR3 loop spans 11 amino acids. CDR3 protein: CALTPSGELFF. CDR3 bases: TGTGCCCTCACACCCTCCGGGGAGCTGTTTTTT.

There are a few counts of this clone. The chain carries TRBV24-1 and TRBJ2-1; tentatively, D is TRBD1 (7 bases). The V end lost 5 bases, the J end lost 0 bases, and 19 bases lay between the germline ends. This CDR3 is built from 18 residues. The germline V gene has CDR1 KGHDR and CDR2 SFDVKD. Here the CDR3 DNA reads TGTGCCACCAGTGCCAGGGGGGCTCGTACTGGCTCCTACAATGAGCAGTTCTTC. It yields the protein CATSARGARTGSYNEQFF.

The chain uses TRBV6-2 or TRBV6-3 and TRBJ2-7; TRBD2 aligns across 12 bases. The CDR3 is made up of 15 amino acids. Germline assignment: CDR1 MNHEY and CDR2 SVGEGT. The trim removed 5 bases at V and 5 bases at J, leaving 7 bases unmatched. CDR3 sequence reads: CASSQGGLAGDEQYF. The CDR3 nucleotides are TGTGCCAGCAGTCAGGGGGGACTAGCGGGCGACGAGCAGTACTTC.

The J gene is TRBJ2-4, the V gene TRBV5-1; 9 nucleotides match TRBD1. Germline CDR1 SGHRS, CDR2 YFSETQ. This CDR3 region has 17 residues. The junction had 14 bases not matched to a gene; V was cut back by 4 bases and J by 6 bases. The CDR3 sequence is CASSPLTGGTNLNIQYF. CDR3 nucleotides: TGCGCCAGCAGCCCCTTGACAGGGGGGACTAACCTAAACATTCAGTACTTC. Full variable domain (missing parts from reference TRBV5-1 and TRBJ2-4): KAGVTQTPRYLIKTRGQQVTLSCSPISGHRSVSWYQQTPGQGLQFLFEYFSETQRNKGNFPGRFSGRQFSNSRSEMNVSTLELGDSALYLCASSPLTGGTNLNIQYFGAGTRLSVL.

V and J are TRBV7-9 and TRBJ1-5, with no clear D. Deletions cut 3 bases from V and 3 bases from J, with 9 bases between. CDR3 length equals 14 residues. Looked up from germline, CDR1 is SEHNR and CDR2 is FQNEAQ (reference sequence). The CDR3 DNA reads TGTGCCAGCAGCTTTACGGAGTTCAATCAGCCCCAGCATTTT. Encoded protein: CASSFTEFNQPQHF.

CDR3: CATSAGTVSTNEKLFF. The DNA of the CDR3 is TGTGCCACCAGTGCAGGGACAGTGTCAACTAATGAAAAACTGTTTTTT. The chain uses TRBV24-1 and TRBJ1-4; 7 nucleotides match TRBD1. The CDR3 is 16 amino acids. V gave up 5 bases and J gave up 0 bases; unmatched junction bases: 5. CDR1 is KGHDR, CDR2 SFDVKD, per germline.

The V call is TRBV7-2, the J call TRBJ2-2, with 10 bases fitting TRBD2. This CDR3 contains 17 residues. Germline values: CDR1 SGHTA, CDR2 FQGNSA. The V gene end was trimmed by 3 bases and the J gene end by 1 base; junction bases not matched to a gene: 5. The DNA of the CDR3 is TGTGCCAGCAGCTTGGCTAGCGGGAGTTGGAACACCGGGGAGCTGTTTTTT. It codes for CASSLASGSWNTGELFF.

J is TRBJ1-5 and V is TRBV7-6; D remains ambiguous. The CDR3 spans 16 residues. The germline V gene encodes CDR1 SGHVS and CDR2 FNYEAQ. V gave up 1 base and J gave up 2 bases, with 12 bases separating them. CDR3 region: CASSLGGDQRNQPQHF. The CDR3 DNA sequence: TGTGCCAGCAGCTTAGGGGGAGACCAACGCAATCAGCCCCAGCATTTT.

The chain recombines TRBV28 with TRBJ2-2; a possible D gene is TRBD1 (6 bases). This CDR3 contains 16 residues. The germline gives CDR1 MDHEN, CDR2 SYDVKM. The V end lost 7 bases, the J end lost 4 bases, and 19 bases lay between the germline ends. CDR3 sequence reads: CASKLTGTTGTGELFF. In DNA form, the CDR3 reads TGTGCCAGCAAATTGACAGGCACGACGGGCACCGGGGAGCTGTTTTTT.

J is TRBJ2-3 and V is TRBV18, with D perhaps TRBD2 (5 bases). The CDR3 runs to 14 residues. V lost 2 bases to trimming and J lost 1 base, with 7 bases between them. Germline V gene data show CDR1 as KGHSH and CDR2 as LQKENI. CDR3 DNA sequence: TGTGCCAGCTCACCAAAGGAGGGCACAGATACGCAGTATTTT. Residues: CASSPKEGTDTQYF.

The chain has TRBV19 and TRBJ1-1, with no clear D. There are 12 residues in the CDR3. Germline-derived CDR1 and CDR2 are LNHDA and SQIVND (reference sequence). Trimming stripped 5 bases from V and 7 bases from J, with 11 bases between. The CDR3 is CASSDVQVEAFF. As DNA, the CDR3 is TGTGCCAGTAGTGATGTTCAGGTTGAAGCTTTCTTT.

The chain is built from TRBV7-9 and TRBJ2-6; perhaps TRBD2 as D (6 bases). V was pared by 6 bases and J by 4 bases, with 19 bases between. Germline V gives CDR1 SEHNR, CDR2 FQNEAQ (reference sequence). CDR3 size: 17 residues. The CDR3 region is CASRSSGGDGGANVLTF. The CDR3 DNA sequence: TGTGCCAGCAGGAGCAGCGGAGGGGACGGCGGGGCCAACGTCCTGACTTTC.